These 16 T cell receptor beta chains were sequenced from one sample in a study of T cell responses to AZD1222 COVID-19 vaccine. Libraries were prepared by immunoSEQ multiplex PCR; TCRdb keeps only in-frame clonotypes and omits some of them. The sample lists about 180,000 clones; over 75% were seen once. Sequencing used peripheral blood, obtained on day 0 of AZD1222 vaccination. Receptors originate from an adult in good health.

The J gene is TRBJ1-2, the V gene TRBV7-3; 7 bases align to TRBD1. Germline-derived CDR1 and CDR2 are SGHTA and FQGTGA. There are 15 residues in the CDR3. The V and J ends lost 2 bases and 0 bases, in that order; junction bases with no gene match: 3. The CDR3 here is CASSLAGTANYGYTF. CDR3 nucleotide sequence: TGTGCCAGCAGCTTAGCAGGGACAGCTAACTATGGCTACACCTTC.

The rearrangement joins TRBV3-1 (or the pseudogene TRBV3-2) to TRBJ2-1; D gene unclear. Germline V CDR1 and CDR2: LGHDT, YNNKEL (reference sequence). CDR3 length: 13 residues. Trimming pared 0 bases from V and 9 bases from J, leaving 9 bases between. The CDR3 region is CASSQDVIFEQFF. CDR3 nucleotide sequence: TGTGCCAGCAGCCAAGACGTGATCTTTGAGCAGTTCTTC.

This clone was found once. The V gene is TRBV7-2, the J gene TRBJ2-5, with unresolved D. V was shortened by 3 bases and J by 5 bases, with 13 bases between the two germline ends. There are 14 residues in the CDR3. Germline assignment: CDR1 SGHTA and CDR2 FQGNSA. DNA of the CDR3: TGTGCCAGCAGCTTCTCGTCATATTCGGAGACCCAGTACTTC. Its protein product is CASSFSSYSETQYF.

CDR3 sequence: CASSKERMIFLGAKNIQYF. The CDR3 DNA sequence: TGTGCCAGCAGCAAAGAGCGGATGATATTCCTAGGAGCCAAAAACATTCAGTACTTC. The chain carries TRBV21-1 and TRBJ2-4; TRBD2, the table's D call, lacks a check against the DNA. TRBV21-1 is classified as a pseudogene. The CDR3 has 19 amino acids.

The J gene is TRBJ2-7, the V gene TRBV13; tentative D call: TRBD2 (7 bases). CDR3 length: 14 amino acids. V lost 5 bases and J 3 bases, leaving 14 bases between the germline ends. CDR1 is PRHDT and CDR2 is FYEKMQ in the germline V gene (reference sequence). Here the CDR3 DNA reads TGTGCCAGCAGCGCCAGGGAGGGGGTCTACGAGCAGTACTTC. Encoded protein: CASSAREGVYEQYF.

The chain joins TRBV2 to TRBJ2-1; D perhaps matches TRBD2 (6 bases). V lost 1 base, J lost 3 bases, and 10 bases lay in between. CDR1 and CDR2 (germline): SNHLY, FYNNEI. The CDR3 spans 15 residues. The CDR3 sequence is CASSEGLADYNEQFF. The CDR3 DNA sequence: TGTGCCAGCAGTGAAGGGTTAGCGGACTACAATGAGCAGTTCTTC. The full variable domain, in which reference TRBV2 and TRBJ2-1 provide the parts outside the CDR3, is EPEVTQTPSHQVTQMGQEVILRCVPISNHLYFYWYRQILGQKVEFLVSFYNNEISEKSEIFDDQFSVERPDGSNFTLKIRSTKLEDSAMYFCASSEGLADYNEQFFGPGTRLTVL.

The rearrangement joins TRBV6-5 to TRBJ1-2, with 10 positions matching TRBD1. Germline V lookup: CDR1 MNHEY, CDR2 SVGAGI. The J segment lost 5 bases and the V segment lost 6 bases, leaving 6 bases of the junction unmatched. The CDR3 length is 14 residues. This chain's CDR3 is CASRRQGAIYGYTF. CDR3 DNA: TGTGCCAGCAGGCGACAGGGGGCTATATATGGCTACACCTTC.

This clone was seen only once. The rearrangement joins TRBV30 to TRBJ1-2, with 8 bases lining up with TRBD1. Germline V gene lookup returns CDR1 GTSNPN and CDR2 SVGIG (reference sequence). After removal of 2 bases from V and 2 bases from J, the junction contained 10 bases not matched to a gene. This CDR3 region has 16 residues. DNA of the CDR3: TGTGCCTGGAGTTCCGGAGACAGGGGCGCGAACTATGGCTACACCTTC. As protein: CAWSSGDRGANYGYTF.

This clone was recorded a few times. V gene TRBV5-4 combines with J gene TRBJ1-1, with D unresolved. V gave up 2 bases and J gave up 1 base, with 6 bases separating them. This CDR3 comprises 13 residues. Germline V lookup: CDR1 SGHNT, CDR2 YYREEE (reference sequence). The CDR3 reads CASSFSTNTEAFF. CDR3 coding DNA: TGTGCCAGCAGCTTCTCAACGAACACTGAAGCTTTCTTT.

This clone was observed a single time. V usage is TRBV15 and J usage is TRBJ1-5, with 12 positions matching TRBD1. The germline V gene has CDR1 LNHNV and CDR2 YYDKDF (reference sequence). The CDR3 consists of 17 residues. Losses at the gene ends were 5 bases for V and 2 bases for J; bases not matched to a gene: 7. CDR3 region: CATSWGTGGAGNQPQHF. The DNA for the CDR3 is TGTGCCACCAGCTGGGGGACAGGGGGCGCGGGCAATCAGCCCCAGCATTTT.

CDR3 amino acids: CASSPPNSMGNEQFF. The CDR3 DNA reads TGTGCCAGCTCACCACCGAACAGCATGGGCAATGAGCAGTTCTTC. The chain combines TRBV18 with TRBJ2-1; D call uncertain. This CDR3 is built from 15 residues. V was cut by 0 bases and J by 6 bases, with 12 bases left in between. The germline V gene has CDR1 KGHSH and CDR2 LQKENI. The entire variable domain, with the rest obtained from reference TRBV18 and TRBJ2-1, is as follows: NAGVMQNPRHLVRRRGQEARLRCSPMKGHSHVYWYRQLPEEGLKFMVYLQKENIIDESGMPKERFSAEFPKEGPSILRIQQVVRGDSAAYFCASSPPNSMGNEQFFGPGTRLTVL.

This clone was seen only once. The rearrangement joins TRBV5-4 to TRBJ2-6; D gene unclear. The germline V gene encodes CDR1 SGHNT and CDR2 YYREEE (reference sequence). Trimming cost V 4 bases and J 0 bases, with 14 bases left between them. The CDR3 spans 17 residues. CDR3 coding DNA: TGTGCCAGCAGCGTAGGACGGTCCTCCTCTGGGGCCAACGTCCTGACTTTC. This encodes CASSVGRSSSGANVLTF.

The chain links TRBV29-1 to TRBJ2-7, with D possibly being TRBD1 (6 bases). Germline V gene sequence: CDR1 SQVTM, CDR2 ANQGSEA. Trimming removed 1 base from V and 9 bases from J, with 13 bases in between. The CDR3 is made up of 12 amino acids. This CDR3 is CSVEGLKGGQYF. In DNA form, the CDR3 reads TGCAGCGTTGAAGGTCTGAAAGGGGGGCAGTACTTC.

This chain links TRBV7-9 with TRBJ2-2; a possible D gene is TRBD2 (5 bases). The length of the CDR3 is 17 residues. Trimming pared 1 base from V and 4 bases from J, leaving 16 bases between. CDR1 SEHNR and CDR2 FQNEAQ come from the germline V gene (reference sequence). The CDR3 DNA sequence: TGTGCCAGCAGCTTAGGTTGGGCCGCGGGCCCCACCGGGGAGCTGTTTTTT. Translated: CASSLGWAAGPTGELFF. The entire variable domain, with the rest obtained from reference TRBV7-9 and TRBJ2-2, is as follows: DTGVSQNPRHKITKRGQNVTFRCDPISEHNRLYWYRQTLGQGPEFLTYFQNEAQLEKSRLLSDRFSAERPKGSFSTLEIQRTEQGDSAMYLCASSLGWAAGPTGELFFGEGSRLTVL.

This chain links TRBV29-1 with TRBJ1-1; D is unresolved. Trimming left V 5 bases short and J 3 bases short, with 7 bases between. This CDR3 comprises 11 residues. CDR1 and CDR2 from the germline V gene are SQVTM and ANQGSEA. The CDR3: CSVKGYTEAFF. CDR3 in DNA: TGCAGCGTTAAGGGTTACACTGAAGCTTTCTTT. The variable domain in full, completed from reference TRBV29-1 and TRBJ1-1, reads SAVISQKPSRDICQRGTSLTIQCQVDSQVTMMFWYRQQPGQSLTLIATANQGSEATYESGFVIDKFPISRPNLTFSTLTVSNMSPEDSSIYLCSVKGYTEAFFGQGTRLTVV.

The chain uses TRBV3-1 (or the pseudogene TRBV3-2) and TRBJ1-2; possible D gene TRBD1, 5 bases. The CDR3 extends over 14 amino acids. The V end lost 4 bases, the J end lost 8 bases, and 17 bases lay between the germline ends. Germline V lookup: CDR1 LGHDT, CDR2 YNNKEL (reference sequence). CDR3 region: CASSLRDRAGGYTF. DNA of the CDR3: TGTGCCAGCAGCCTCCGGGACCGCGCAGGAGGCTACACCTTC.